These 3 T cell receptor beta chains share one sample of origin, sequenced in a study of CD8+CD57+ T cells in acquired aplastic anemia. Both TCR beta VDJ combination and CDR3 sequence profiling were carried out. Genomic DNA was the template for this profiling. TCRdb reanalysed the reads using MiXCR and keeps one entry per CDR3 protein. The data contain some 240,000 distinct CDR3 sequences, approximately 35% of them singletons. The material sequenced was sorted CD4+, CD8+, or CD8+CD57+ T cells (not recorded which) from PBMCs. The receptor source for this set is a human donor in good health, serving as a control.

The chain recombines TRBV24-1 with TRBJ1-2; D not resolved. The V end was cut by 5 bases, the J end by 3 bases, with 12 bases between. From germline, CDR1 is KGHDR and CDR2 SFDVKD. The CDR3 loop spans 14 amino acids. DNA for the CDR3: TGTGCCACCAGTGCCTCGGACCGAGACTATGGCTACACCTTC. Protein product: CATSASDRDYGYTF.

There are many counts of this clonotype. V is TRBV19 and J is TRBJ1-5; TRBD1 agrees at 7 bases. This CDR3 is built from 17 residues. V lost 6 bases and J lost 7; bases outside the gene matches: 18. Germline V CDR1 and CDR2: LNHDA, SQIVND (reference sequence). This CDR3 is CASRIRRWGQSDQPQHF. Written as DNA, the CDR3 is TGTGCCAGTAGAATTCGTCGGTGGGGACAGTCAGACCAGCCCCAGCATTTT. Filled out from reference TRBV19 and TRBJ1-5, the complete variable domain reads DGGITQSPKYLFRKEGQNVTLSCEQNLNHDAMYWYRQDPGQGLRLIYYSQIVNDFQKGDIAEGYSVSREKKESFPLTVTSAQKNPTAFYLCASRIRRWGQSDQPQHFGDGTRLSIL.

Worth noting for this clonotype: A much larger clonotype is one base distant, so this may be a read error. V and J are TRBV5-1 and TRBJ2-7, with D perhaps matching TRBD1 (5 bases). Germline V gene data show CDR1 as SGHRS and CDR2 as YFSETQ. V was pared by 2 bases and J by 6 bases, with 15 bases between. The CDR3 has 14 residues. The CDR3 DNA reads TGCGCCAGCAGCTTCTCAGGGCCCTCGGCCGAGCAGTACTTC. Amino acid sequence: CASSFSGPSAEQYF.